The text below deals with one TCR beta chain. What it binds is not known. The sample is drawn from a study of graft-versus-host responses after intestinal transplantation. Study findings and constraints: Clonal ratios of graft-versus-host to host-versus-graft in allografts were high for patients exhibiting graft-donor T cell macrochimerism. Analysis identified GvH clones in recipient marrow, with some appearing first in ileum or blood.

Germline V lookup: CDR1 SGHDT, CDR2 YYEEEE. Germline trimming cut 4 bases from V and 9 bases from J; bases unmatched to any gene: 4. There are 11 residues in the CDR3. This table comes from immunoSEQ multiplex PCR, and its TCRdb copy is limited to in-frame clones, with some not included. This table holds about 90,000 clones, roughly 89% found once. The chain combines TRBV5-6 with TRBJ2-7; 7 nucleotides line up with TRBD1. The sample consisted of unstimulated CD4+ T cells sorted from spleen or lymph node cells, taken before intestinal transplant. This receptor was obtained from a human donor who received an intestinal transplant. The CDR3 here is CASSRDRVQYF. The DNA for the CDR3 is TGTGCCAGCAGCCGAGACAGGGTGCAGTACTTC.